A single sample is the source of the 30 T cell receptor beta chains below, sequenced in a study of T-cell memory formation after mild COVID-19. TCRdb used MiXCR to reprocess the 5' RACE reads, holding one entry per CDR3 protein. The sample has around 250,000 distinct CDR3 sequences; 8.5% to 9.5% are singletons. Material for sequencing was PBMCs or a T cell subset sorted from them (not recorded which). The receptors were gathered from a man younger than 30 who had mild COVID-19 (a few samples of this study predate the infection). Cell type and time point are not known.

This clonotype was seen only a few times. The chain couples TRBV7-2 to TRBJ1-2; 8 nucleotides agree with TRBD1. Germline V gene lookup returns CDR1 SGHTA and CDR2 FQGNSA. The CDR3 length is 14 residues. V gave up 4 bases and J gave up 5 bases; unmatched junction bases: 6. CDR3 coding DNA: TGTGCCAGCAGCTACGGACAGGGAGGTTATGGCTACACCTTC. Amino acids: CASSYGQGGYGYTF.

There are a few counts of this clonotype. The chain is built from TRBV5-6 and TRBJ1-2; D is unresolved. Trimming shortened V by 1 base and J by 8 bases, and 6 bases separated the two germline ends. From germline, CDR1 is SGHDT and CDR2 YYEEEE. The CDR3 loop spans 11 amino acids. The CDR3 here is CASSLKGGYTF. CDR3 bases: TGTGCCAGCAGCTTGAAAGGGGGCTACACCTTC.

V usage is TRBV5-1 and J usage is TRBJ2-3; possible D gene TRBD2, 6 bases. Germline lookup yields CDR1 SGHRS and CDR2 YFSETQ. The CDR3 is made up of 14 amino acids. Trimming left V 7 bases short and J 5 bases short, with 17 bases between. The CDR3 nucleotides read TGCGCCAGCGCACTGGCCTGGGAGGTAGATACGCAGTATTTT. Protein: CASALAWEVDTQYF.

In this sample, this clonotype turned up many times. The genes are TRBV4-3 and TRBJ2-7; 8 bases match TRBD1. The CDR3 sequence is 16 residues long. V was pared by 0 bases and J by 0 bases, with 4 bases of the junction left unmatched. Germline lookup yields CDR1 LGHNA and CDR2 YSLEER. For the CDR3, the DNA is TGCGCCAGCAGCCAAGATGGACAGGGTTACTCCTACGAGCAGTACTTC. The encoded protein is CASSQDGQGYSYEQYF.

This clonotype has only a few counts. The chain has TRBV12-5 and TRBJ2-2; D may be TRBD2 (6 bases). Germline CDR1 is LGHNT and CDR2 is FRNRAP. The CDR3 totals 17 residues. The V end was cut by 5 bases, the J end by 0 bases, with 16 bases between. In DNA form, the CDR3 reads TGTGCTAGTGGTCTCGGGACTCCCCCCGCGAACACCGGGGAGCTGTTTTTT. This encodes CASGLGTPPANTGELFF. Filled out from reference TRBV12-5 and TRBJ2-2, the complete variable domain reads DARVTQTPRHKVTEMGQEVTMRCQPILGHNTVFWYRQTMMQGLELLAYFRNRAPLDDSGMPKDRFSAEMPDATLATLKIQPSEPRDSAVYFCASGLGTPPANTGELFFGEGSRLTVL.

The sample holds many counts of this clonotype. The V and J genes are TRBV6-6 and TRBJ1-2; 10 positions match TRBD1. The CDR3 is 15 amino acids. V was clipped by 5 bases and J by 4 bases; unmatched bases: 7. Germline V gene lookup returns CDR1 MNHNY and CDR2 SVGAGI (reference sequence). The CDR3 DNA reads TGTGCCAGCAGTACCGGGACAGGGGAGGGCTATGGCTACACCTTC. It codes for CASSTGTGEGYGYTF.

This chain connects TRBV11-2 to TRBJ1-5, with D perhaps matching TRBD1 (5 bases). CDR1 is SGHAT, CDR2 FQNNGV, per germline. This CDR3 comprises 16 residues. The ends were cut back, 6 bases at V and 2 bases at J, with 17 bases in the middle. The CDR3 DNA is TGTGCCAGCAGAAGGGACCCGCCGAGGGGCAATCAGCCCCAGCATTTT. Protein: CASRRDPPRGNQPQHF. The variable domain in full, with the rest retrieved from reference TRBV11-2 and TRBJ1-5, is EAGVAQSPRYKIIEKRQSVAFWCNPISGHATLYWYQQILGQGPKLLIQFQNNGVVDDSQLPKDRFSAERLKGVDSTLKIQPAKLEDSAVYLCASRRDPPRGNQPQHFGDGTRLSIL.

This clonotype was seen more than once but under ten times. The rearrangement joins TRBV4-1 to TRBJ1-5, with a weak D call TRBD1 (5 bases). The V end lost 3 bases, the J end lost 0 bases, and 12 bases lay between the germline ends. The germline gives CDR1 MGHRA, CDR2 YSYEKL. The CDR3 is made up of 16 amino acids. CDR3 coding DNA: TGCGCCAGCAGCCAGGGGCTCGGGGCTAGCAATCAGCCCCAGCATTTT. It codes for CASSQGLGASNQPQHF.

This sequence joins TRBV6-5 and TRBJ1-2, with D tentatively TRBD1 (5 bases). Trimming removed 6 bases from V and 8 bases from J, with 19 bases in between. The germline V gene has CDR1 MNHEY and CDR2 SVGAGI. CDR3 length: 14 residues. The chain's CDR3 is CASSRNPVGGGYTF. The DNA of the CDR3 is TGTGCCAGCAGCCGCAATCCTGTGGGGGGGGGCTACACCTTC.

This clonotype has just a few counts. DNA of the CDR3: TGTGCCAGCCTAAGCGGGGGCAACTACAATGAGCAGTTCTTC. This sequence encodes CASLSGGNYNEQFF. The genes are TRBV28 and TRBJ2-1; the match to TRBD2 covers 8 bases. The CDR3 loop spans 14 amino acids. Germline CDR1 and CDR2: MDHEN and SYDVKM. Trimming took 8 bases from V and 3 from J; bases not matched to a gene: 6.

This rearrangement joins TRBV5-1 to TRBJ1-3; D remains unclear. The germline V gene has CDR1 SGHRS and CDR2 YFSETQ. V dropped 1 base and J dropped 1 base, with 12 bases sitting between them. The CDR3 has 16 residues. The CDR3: CASSLTDGVSGNTIYF. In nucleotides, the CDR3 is TGCGCCAGCAGCTTGACGGACGGAGTGTCTGGAAACACCATATATTTT.

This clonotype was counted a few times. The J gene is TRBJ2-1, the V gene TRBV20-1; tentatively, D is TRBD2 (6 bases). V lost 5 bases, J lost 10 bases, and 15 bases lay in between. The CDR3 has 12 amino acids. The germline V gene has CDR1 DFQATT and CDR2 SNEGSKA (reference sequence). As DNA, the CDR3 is TGCAGTGCTGGGGGGTTAACGGGAGAGCAGTTCTTC. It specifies CSAGGLTGEQFF.

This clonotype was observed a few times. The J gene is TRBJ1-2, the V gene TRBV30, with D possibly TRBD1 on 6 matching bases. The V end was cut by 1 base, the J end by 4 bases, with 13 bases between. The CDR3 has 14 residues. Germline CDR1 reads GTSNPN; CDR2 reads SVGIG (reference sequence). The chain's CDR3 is CAWSADSSVYGYTF. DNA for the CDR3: TGTGCCTGGAGTGCGGACAGCTCAGTCTATGGCTACACCTTC.

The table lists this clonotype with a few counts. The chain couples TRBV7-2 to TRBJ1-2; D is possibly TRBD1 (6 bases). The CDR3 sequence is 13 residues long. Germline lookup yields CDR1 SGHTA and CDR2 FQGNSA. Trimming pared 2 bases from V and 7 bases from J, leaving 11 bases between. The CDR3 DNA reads TGTGCCAGCAGCTTATGGGGGGCGCCTGGCTACACCTTC. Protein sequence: CASSLWGAPGYTF.

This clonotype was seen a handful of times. The CDR3 bases are TGCGCCAGCAGCCTCACCGGGACAGGGAAAAGGGGCTACACCTTC. It specifies CASSLTGTGKRGYTF. The chain couples TRBV5-1 to TRBJ1-2; 9 positions agree with TRBD1. Germline V gene lookup returns CDR1 SGHRS and CDR2 YFSETQ. The V gene end was trimmed by 4 bases and the J gene end by 8 bases; junction bases not matched to a gene: 12. This CDR3 has 15 amino acids.

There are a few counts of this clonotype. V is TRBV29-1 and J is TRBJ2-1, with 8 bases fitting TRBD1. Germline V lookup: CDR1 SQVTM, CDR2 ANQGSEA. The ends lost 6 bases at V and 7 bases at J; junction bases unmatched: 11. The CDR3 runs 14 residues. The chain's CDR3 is CSVSRGPPRNEQFF. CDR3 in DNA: TGCAGCGTCTCCAGGGGGCCCCCTCGGAATGAGCAGTTCTTC.

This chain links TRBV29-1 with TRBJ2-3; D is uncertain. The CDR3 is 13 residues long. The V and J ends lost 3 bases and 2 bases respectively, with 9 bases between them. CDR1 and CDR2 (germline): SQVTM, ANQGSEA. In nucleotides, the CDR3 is TGCAGCGTTGACACCCGAAACACAGATACGCAGTATTTT. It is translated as CSVDTRNTDTQYF.

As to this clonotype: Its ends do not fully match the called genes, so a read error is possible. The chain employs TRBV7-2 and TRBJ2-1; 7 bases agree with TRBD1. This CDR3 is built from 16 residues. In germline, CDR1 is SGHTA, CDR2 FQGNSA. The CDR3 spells CASSLMQGVVLNGQFF. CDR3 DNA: TGTGCCAGCAGCTTGATGCAGGGGGTCGTGCTAAATGGGCAGTTCTTC.

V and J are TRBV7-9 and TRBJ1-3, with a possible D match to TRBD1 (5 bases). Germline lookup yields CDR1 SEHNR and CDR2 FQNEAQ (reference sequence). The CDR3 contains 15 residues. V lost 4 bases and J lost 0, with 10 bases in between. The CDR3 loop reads CASSSKGNSGNTIYF. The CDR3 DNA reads TGTGCCAGCAGCTCCAAGGGGAACTCTGGAAACACCATATATTTT.

CDR3 in DNA: TGTGCCAGCACCGTTTCAGGGGTCCCAGATACGCAGTATTTT. Its translation is CASTVSGVPDTQYF. This rearrangement joins TRBV7-2 to TRBJ2-3, with a tentative D call TRBD1 (6 bases). CDR3 length equals 14 residues. Germline values: CDR1 SGHTA, CDR2 FQGNSA. With 7 bases removed from V and 4 bases from J, the gap between germline ends came to 15 bases.

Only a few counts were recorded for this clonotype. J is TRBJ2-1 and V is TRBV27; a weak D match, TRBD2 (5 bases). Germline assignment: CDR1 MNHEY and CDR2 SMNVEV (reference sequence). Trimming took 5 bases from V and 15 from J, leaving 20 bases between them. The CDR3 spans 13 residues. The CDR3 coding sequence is TGTGCCAGCAGTACCTCTTCCGCGACTACGACGTTCTTC. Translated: CASSTSSATTTFF.

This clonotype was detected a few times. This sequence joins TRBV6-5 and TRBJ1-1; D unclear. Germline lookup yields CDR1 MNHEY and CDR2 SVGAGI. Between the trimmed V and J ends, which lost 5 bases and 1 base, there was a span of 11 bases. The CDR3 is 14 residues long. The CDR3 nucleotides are TGTGCCAGCAGTAAGCGGGTCGGGAACACTGAAGCTTTCTTT. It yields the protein CASSKRVGNTEAFF.

CDR3 nucleotides: TGCGCCAGCCGGTGGGGTGGAGAGCAGTACTTC. Translation gives CASRWGGEQYF. The chain couples TRBV5-1 to TRBJ2-7; D remains unclear. From germline, CDR1 is SGHRS and CDR2 YFSETQ. This CDR3 comprises 11 residues. The ends were cut back, 7 bases at V and 7 bases at J, with 12 bases in the middle.

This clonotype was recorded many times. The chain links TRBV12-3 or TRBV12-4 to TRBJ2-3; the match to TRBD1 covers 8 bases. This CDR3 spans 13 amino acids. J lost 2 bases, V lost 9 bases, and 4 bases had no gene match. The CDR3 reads CASGQGPTDTQYF. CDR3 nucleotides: TGTGCCAGTGGACAGGGACCCACAGATACGCAGTATTTT.

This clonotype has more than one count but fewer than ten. The CDR3, as DNA: TGTGCCAGCAGGCCCGGGACTAGGGGAGACAATGAGCAGTTCTTC. This encodes CASRPGTRGDNEQFF. V gene TRBV27 combines with J gene TRBJ2-1, with 8 bases lining up with TRBD2. This CDR3 comprises 15 residues. The germline gives CDR1 MNHEY, CDR2 SMNVEV (reference sequence). V dropped 6 bases and J dropped 5; count of bases not matched to a gene: 9.

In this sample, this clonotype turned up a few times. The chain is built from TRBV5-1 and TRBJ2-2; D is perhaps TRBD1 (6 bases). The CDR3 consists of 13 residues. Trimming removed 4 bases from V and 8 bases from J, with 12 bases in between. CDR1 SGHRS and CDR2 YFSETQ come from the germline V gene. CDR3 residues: CASSPQGYGELFF. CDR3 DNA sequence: TGCGCCAGCAGCCCTCAGGGGTATGGGGAGCTGTTTTTT.

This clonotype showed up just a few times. The CDR3 nucleotides are TGCGCCAGCAGCTTGGCGGAGGGGAGAGGATCACCCCTCCACTTT. It yields the protein CASSLAEGRGSPLHF. The rearrangement joins TRBV5-1 to TRBJ1-6; D possibly corresponds to TRBD1 (5 bases). The germline CDR1 and CDR2 sequences are SGHRS and YFSETQ. V lost 0 bases and J 10 bases, leaving 14 bases between the germline ends. This CDR3 is 15 amino acids long.

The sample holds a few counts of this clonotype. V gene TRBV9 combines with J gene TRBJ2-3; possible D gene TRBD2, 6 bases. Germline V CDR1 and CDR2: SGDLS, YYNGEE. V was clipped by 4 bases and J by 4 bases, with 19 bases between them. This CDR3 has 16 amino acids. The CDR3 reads CASSLSAGTSPDTQYF. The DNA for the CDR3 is TGTGCCAGCAGCCTTTCCGCCGGGACTTCGCCAGATACGCAGTATTTT.

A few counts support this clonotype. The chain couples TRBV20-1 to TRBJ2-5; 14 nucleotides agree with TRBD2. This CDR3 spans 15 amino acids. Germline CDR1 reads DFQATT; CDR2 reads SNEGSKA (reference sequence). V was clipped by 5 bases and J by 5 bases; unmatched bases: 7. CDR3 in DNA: TGCAGTGCTCGACTAGCGGGGGGGCTTTGGGAGACCCAGTACTTC. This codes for CSARLAGGLWETQYF.

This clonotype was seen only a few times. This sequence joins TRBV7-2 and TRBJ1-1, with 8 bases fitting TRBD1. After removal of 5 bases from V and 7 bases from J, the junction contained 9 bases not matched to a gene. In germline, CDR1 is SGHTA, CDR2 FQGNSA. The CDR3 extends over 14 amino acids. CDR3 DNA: TGTGCCAGCAGCCCGTCTGGGACAGGCCTTGAAGCTTTCTTT. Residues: CASSPSGTGLEAFF.